This T cell receptor (beta chain) was sequenced in a study of tumor and adjacent non-tumor tissue in lung cancer. TCRbeta libraries were built with three rounds of nested PCR, modified from ARM-PCR. TCRdb processed the multiplex PCR reads anew with MiXCR; each CDR3 protein has one entry. The sample records more than 75,000 distinct CDR3 sequences, more than 80% being singletons. No cell sorting was done before RNA was extracted from the tissue. This non-tumor lung sample came from over 3 cm beyond the tumor edge. Chemotherapy-naive patients with new lung cancer underwent thoracic surgery in China, August–late 2014. This clonotype was seen ten or more times. With 3 bases removed from V and 5 bases from J, the gap between germline ends came to 17 bases. CDR3 size: 15 residues. Germline V CDR1 and CDR2: DFQATT, SNEGSKA (reference sequence).

This chain links TRBV20-1 with TRBJ2-1, with TRBD2 as a possible D gene (6 bases). Sequences were obtained from distant non-tumor lung tissue. This receptor was obtained from a man in his 60s with small cell lung cancer. This CDR3 is CSASVRGRFHNEQFF. CDR3 in DNA: TGCAGTGCTAGCGTTCGGGGGAGGTTCCACAATGAGCAGTTCTTC.